The 17 T cell receptor beta chains reported below all come from one sample, sequenced in a study of cytomegalovirus exposure and HLA in healthy donors. Primers for the PCR totalled 60 Vbeta and 13 Jbeta. The table came from immunoSEQ multiplex PCR; TCRdb's copy has only in-frame clones and leaves some out. Altogether just over 200,000 clones are present, 82% being singletons, with the ten largest covering about 2.5%. The sequenced material came from PBMCs. The receptors here all came from a woman in her thirties or forties in good health and CMV-seronegative.

V and J are TRBV10-3 and TRBJ1-1; D is possibly TRBD1 (5 bases). Per germline, CDR1 ENHRY and CDR2 SYGVKD. V was trimmed by 3 bases and J by 4 bases, leaving 9 bases between them. CDR3 length: 13 residues. The CDR3, as DNA: TGTGCCATCAGTGACTTGGGGCGCACTGAAGCTTTCTTT. It codes for CAISDLGRTEAFF.

This chain joins TRBV19 and TRBJ2-1, with D maybe TRBD2 (5 bases). The CDR3 is 16 amino acids. Trimming took 3 bases from V and 0 from J, leaving 12 bases between them. Germline V CDR1 and CDR2: LNHDA, SQIVND (reference sequence). The CDR3 DNA sequence: TGTGCCAGTAGTATGGGCGGGCGGAGCTCCTACAATGAGCAGTTCTTC. Translated: CASSMGGRSSYNEQFF.

V usage is TRBV7-9 and J usage is TRBJ1-2; no clear D gene. V was pared by 2 bases and J by 2 bases, with 9 bases between. Germline V gives CDR1 SEHNR, CDR2 FQNEAQ (reference sequence). The CDR3 runs to 14 residues. CDR3 region: CASSLYGTNYGYTF. The CDR3 DNA reads TGTGCCAGCAGCTTATACGGTACGAACTATGGCTACACCTTC.

The V gene is TRBV5-4, the J gene TRBJ1-4; D may be TRBD1 (5 bases). Trimming took off 0 bases at V and 7 bases at J, with 10 bases between the two ends. CDR1 is SGHNT, CDR2 YYREEE, per germline (reference sequence). The CDR3 totals 14 residues. In nucleotides, the CDR3 is TGTGCCAGCAGCTTGGGGGGGGAGGTTGAAAAACTGTTTTTT. Amino acids: CASSLGGEVEKLFF.

This chain links TRBV27 with TRBJ1-6, with TRBD1 matching over 8 bases. This CDR3 spans 17 amino acids. The J segment lost 6 bases and the V segment lost 5 bases, leaving 12 bases of the junction unmatched. Germline V gene data show CDR1 as MNHEY and CDR2 as SMNVEV (reference sequence). CDR3 nucleotide sequence: TGTGCCAGCAGTCCGGCAGACAGGGGCCTTATTAATTCACCCCTCCACTTT. Its translation: CASSPADRGLINSPLHF.

This chain links TRBV10-3 with TRBJ1-1; no clear D gene. Per the germline V gene, CDR1 is ENHRY and CDR2 is SYGVKD. The V gene lost 2 bases and the J gene lost 1 base, with 11 bases spanning the gap. This CDR3 is built from 15 residues. CDR3 sequence (DNA): TGTGCCATCAGTGAGGTGAGCATGCCGAACACTGAAGCTTTCTTT. It encodes CAISEVSMPNTEAFF.

The rearrangement uses TRBV27 and TRBJ2-7; 9 bases line up with TRBD2. The ends lost 5 bases at V and 3 bases at J; junction bases unmatched: 8. This CDR3 region has 15 residues. Germline V gene sequence: CDR1 MNHEY, CDR2 SMNVEV (reference sequence). CDR3 sequence: CASSADGLANYEQYF. The CDR3 DNA reads TGTGCCAGCAGTGCTGACGGACTAGCGAACTACGAGCAGTACTTC.

The rearrangement links TRBV27 to TRBJ2-6; D unclear. With 7 bases removed from V and 1 base from J, the gap between germline ends came to 2 bases. The CDR3 spans 12 residues. Germline V CDR1 and CDR2: MNHEY, SMNVEV (reference sequence). The chain's CDR3 is CASTSGANVLTF. The CDR3 coding sequence is TGTGCCAGCACTTCTGGGGCCAACGTCCTGACTTTC.

Only a few counts were recorded for this clone. The chain is built from TRBV11-3 and TRBJ2-3; the D gene is possibly TRBD1 (5 bases). The V and J ends lost 5 bases and 6 bases respectively, with 9 bases between them. Germline V CDR1 and CDR2: SGHNT, YENEEA. The CDR3 is 12 residues long. The CDR3 spells CASSTQGDTQYF. DNA for the CDR3: TGTGCCAGCAGCACCCAGGGCGATACGCAGTATTTT.

The V call is TRBV2, the J call TRBJ2-7; TRBD2 aligns across 13 bases. The CDR3 is 15 residues long. Per germline, CDR1 SNHLY and CDR2 FYNNEI. The V and J ends lost 4 bases and 5 bases, in that order; junction bases with no gene match: 5. The DNA of the CDR3 is TGTGCCAGCAGTGCCGGACTAGCGGGAGTCAACGAGCAGTACTTC. Its protein is CASSAGLAGVNEQYF.

This sequence joins TRBV29-1 and TRBJ1-4; 9 bases are shared with TRBD1. Germline lookup yields CDR1 SQVTM and CDR2 ANQGSEA. Trimming removed 7 bases from V and 8 bases from J; junction bases left unmatched: 8. The CDR3 sequence is 13 residues long. The CDR3 DNA sequence: TGCAGCGCCACAACAGGGGGCAGGGAAAAACTGTTTTTT. As protein: CSATTGGREKLFF.

V is TRBV19 and J is TRBJ1-5; 10 bases are a match to TRBD1. The CDR3 covers 17 residues. CDR1 and CDR2 (germline): LNHDA, SQIVND (reference sequence). Losses at the gene ends were 3 bases for V and 0 bases for J; bases not matched to a gene: 5. As DNA, the CDR3 is TGTGCCAGTAGTATTGGACAGGGGGTTTATAGCAATCAGCCCCAGCATTTT. It codes for CASSIGQGVYSNQPQHF.

The J gene is TRBJ1-1, the V gene TRBV6-5; D gene unclear. Trimming cost V 7 bases and J 4 bases, with 7 bases left between them. Germline V gives CDR1 MNHEY, CDR2 SVGAGI. The CDR3 has 11 residues. CDR3 in amino acids: CASNTITEAFF. DNA of the CDR3: TGTGCCAGCAATACAATCACTGAAGCTTTCTTT.

This clone occurred once. This chain's CDR3 is CASSLGAEETQYF. In DNA, the CDR3 is TGTGCCAGCAGCTTAGGGGCAGAAGAGACCCAGTACTTC. The J gene is TRBJ2-5, the V gene TRBV7-7; no definite D call. With 1 base removed from V and 3 bases from J, the gap between germline ends came to 6 bases. The CDR3 sequence is 13 residues long. Germline-derived CDR1 and CDR2 are SSHAT and FNYEAQ (reference sequence).

The chain uses TRBV5-1 and TRBJ2-5, with 8 bases identical to TRBD2. The J call may be in error: the DNA end matches TRBJ2-7 better. This CDR3 has 13 amino acids. Looked up from germline, CDR1 is SGHRS and CDR2 is YFSETQ. CDR3: CASRSGSPYEQYF. The CDR3 DNA is TGCGCCAGCCGAAGCGGGAGTCCCTACGAGCAGTACTTC.

The V gene is TRBV19, the J gene TRBJ1-1; 9 bases fit TRBD1. The CDR3 is 14 residues long. Germline CDR1 and CDR2: LNHDA and SQIVND (reference sequence). Trimming removed 6 bases from V and 1 base from J; junction bases left unmatched: 3. CDR3 bases: TGTGCCAGTAGGTGGGGACAGGGGAACACTGAAGCTTTCTTT. It yields the protein CASRWGQGNTEAFF.

V gene TRBV5-6 combines with J gene TRBJ2-1; TRBD2 agrees at 9 bases. Germline V gene data show CDR1 as SGHDT and CDR2 as YYEEEE. V trimming: 0 bases; J trimming: 8 bases; junction bases outside the gene matches: 9. CDR3 size: 16 residues. This chain's CDR3 is CASSLGTSVAGDEQFF. For the CDR3, the DNA is TGTGCCAGCAGCTTGGGGACTAGCGTCGCAGGGGATGAGCAGTTCTTC.